The TCR beta chain under discussion was sequenced for a study of breast tumors, draining lymph nodes, adjacent tissues. Via MiXCR, TCRdb re-called the multiplex PCR reads, giving one row per CDR3 protein. There are about 120,000 distinct CDR3 sequences in the sample; just under 20% occur only once, and roughly 3.5% lies in the top ten. Samples came from axillary lymph nodes draining the breast cancer. The CDR3 length is 15 residues. V lost 4 bases, J lost 0 bases, and 12 bases lay in between. The germline V gene encodes CDR1 SEHNR and CDR2 FQNEAQ (reference sequence). This clonotype was observed at least ten times.

The chain recombines TRBV7-9 with TRBJ1-2, with no clear D. The sequence was collected from a female donor with breast cancer. Some clones in this sample may be carry-over from other donors' samples. The sample comprised axillary lymph node tissue. CDR3 sequence reads: CASSSPGGPNYGYTF. CDR3 nucleotides: TGTGCCAGCAGCTCCCCCGGCGGGCCTAACTATGGCTACACCTTC.